The 4 T cell receptor beta chains listed next were all sequenced from one sample in a study of T cells in Graves' hyperthyroidism and ophthalmopathy. It was RNA transcripts that yielded the amplified TCR beta CDR3 regions. A first-round RT-PCR of the TCR CDR3 used the HTBI primer set. TCRdb analysed the multiplex PCR reads with MiXCR anew, one entry per CDR3 protein. The table has 480,000 or so distinct CDR3 sequences, roughly an eighth seen once. The sample comprised blood. These receptors originate from a woman aged 18-30 years with Graves' hyperthyroidism.

The chain links TRBV19 to TRBJ2-7; 7 positions agree with TRBD2. The V gene's germline CDR1 is LNHDA and CDR2 SQIVND (reference sequence). Germline trimming cut 5 bases from V and 7 bases from J; bases unmatched to any gene: 11. The CDR3 is 14 residues long. CDR3 amino acids: CASSPPAGSGEQYF. As DNA, the CDR3 is TGTGCCAGTAGTCCCCCAGCGGGGTCCGGGGAGCAGTACTTC.

This clonotype was seen repeatedly, ten times or more. V usage is TRBV27 and J usage is TRBJ2-1; TRBD1 aligns across 9 bases. Trimming took 2 bases from V and 0 from J; bases not matched to a gene: 11. Per the germline V gene, CDR1 is MNHEY and CDR2 is SMNVEV (reference sequence). The CDR3 has 19 residues. This CDR3 is CASSLIGQGRGSSYNEQFF. In DNA form, the CDR3 reads TGTGCCAGCAGTTTAATTGGACAGGGGCGCGGGAGCTCCTACAATGAGCAGTTCTTC.

This clonotype showed up just a few times. The rearrangement links TRBV30 to TRBJ2-1, with a weak D call TRBD2 (5 bases). With 5 bases removed from V and 4 bases from J, the gap between germline ends came to 9 bases. Germline CDR1 is GTSNPN and CDR2 is SVGIG (reference sequence). The CDR3 consists of 12 residues. Here the CDR3 reads CAWAGIYNEQFF. The CDR3 region has the DNA TGTGCCTGGGCGGGTATTTACAATGAGCAGTTCTTC.

At least ten counts were recorded for this clonotype. The chain employs TRBV27 and TRBJ2-3; 7 positions match TRBD1. The CDR3 is made up of 16 amino acids. In germline, CDR1 is MNHEY, CDR2 SMNVEV (reference sequence). With V trimmed by 8 bases and J by 0 bases, 11 bases remained unmatched. CDR3 loop: CASSQTGVSSTDTQYF. DNA of the CDR3: TGTGCCAGCTCCCAAACAGGGGTCTCTAGCACAGATACGCAGTATTTT.